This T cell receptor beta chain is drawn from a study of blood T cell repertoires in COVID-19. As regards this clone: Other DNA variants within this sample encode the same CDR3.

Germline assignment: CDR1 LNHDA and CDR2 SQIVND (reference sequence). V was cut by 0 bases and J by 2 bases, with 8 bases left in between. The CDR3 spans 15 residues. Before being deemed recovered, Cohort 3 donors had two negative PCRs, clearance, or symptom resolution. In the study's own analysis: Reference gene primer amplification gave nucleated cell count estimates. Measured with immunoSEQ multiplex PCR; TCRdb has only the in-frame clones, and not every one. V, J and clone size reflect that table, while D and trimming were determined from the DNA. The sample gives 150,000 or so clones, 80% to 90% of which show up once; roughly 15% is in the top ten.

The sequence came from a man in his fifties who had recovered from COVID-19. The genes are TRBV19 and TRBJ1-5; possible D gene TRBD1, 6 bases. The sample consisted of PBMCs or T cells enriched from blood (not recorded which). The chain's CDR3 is CASSIDRGGNQPQHF. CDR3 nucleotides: TGTGCCAGTAGTATAGACAGGGGTGGCAATCAGCCCCAGCATTTT.